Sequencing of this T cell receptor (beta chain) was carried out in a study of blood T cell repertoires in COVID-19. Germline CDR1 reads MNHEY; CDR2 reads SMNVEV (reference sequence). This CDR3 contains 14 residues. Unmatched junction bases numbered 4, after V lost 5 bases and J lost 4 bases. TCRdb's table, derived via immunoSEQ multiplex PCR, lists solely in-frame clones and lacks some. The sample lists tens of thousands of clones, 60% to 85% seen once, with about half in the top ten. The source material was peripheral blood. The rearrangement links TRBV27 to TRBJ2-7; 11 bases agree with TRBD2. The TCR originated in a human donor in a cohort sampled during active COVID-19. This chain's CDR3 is CASSSSGRVYEQYF. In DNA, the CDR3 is TGTGCCAGCAGTAGTAGCGGGAGGGTTTACGAGCAGTACTTC.